These T cell receptor beta chains were read from a single sample in a study of beta chain features in type 1 diabetes. Clones were read by immunoSEQ multiplex PCR, and TCRdb kept only the in-frame ones, dropping some. The table has approximately 170,000 clones, around 63% seen once. Sequences were obtained from naive CD4+ T cells from blood. The receptors shown here come from a man aged 25-45 years with type 1 diabetes. CDR3s include the opening cysteine and the closing phenylalanine or tryptophan. The order of the fields is D gene, clone size, J gene, V gene, CDR3 DNA, CDR3 protein. A D gene is named only where the DNA matches it firmly. Not all rows give a size; the values are once, few, many and, for expanded clones, a class.

TRBD1,-,TRBJ2-7,TRBV29-1,TGCAGCGTGGGACCGGGACAGGGCTACGAGCAGTACTTC,CSVGPGQGYEQYF
-,-,TRBJ2-5,TRBV29-1,TGCAGCGTTGGACTTCGCGGGTACCAAGAGACCCAGTACTTC,CSVGLRGYQETQYF
-,-,TRBJ2-7,TRBV11-2,TGTGCCAGCAGCTTGTCTCGGGTCTCCTACGAGCAGTACTTC,CASSLSRVSYEQYF
-,-,TRBJ2-7,TRBV25-1,TGTGCCAGCAGTGACAGCTACTACGAGCAGTACTTC,CASSDSYYEQYF
TRBD2,-,TRBJ2-7,TRBV11-2,TGTGCCAGCAGACGAGCGGGGGAGATCTACGAGCAGTACTTC,CASRRAGEIYEQYF
-,-,TRBJ2-7,TRBV7-6,TGTGCTAGCAGCTTACGGGGATCCTACGAGCAGTACTTC,CASSLRGSYEQYF
TRBD1,few,TRBJ2-7,TRBV23-1,TGCGCCAGCAGTCCCATCCCATGTTTAGGACAGGCGATTGCCTACGAGCAGTACTTC,CASSPIPCLGQAIAYEQYF
-,-,TRBJ2-3,TRBV6-5,TGTGCCAGCAGTTATGCAGATACGCAGTATTTT,CASSYADTQYF
-,-,TRBJ2-5,TRBV29-1,TGCAGCGTTGAAGACAGGGCCTTCGGAGAGACCCAGTACTTC,CSVEDRAFGETQYF
-,-,TRBJ2-3,TRBV4-1,TGCGCCAGCAGCCAACCCGACACAGATACGCAGTATTTT,CASSQPDTDTQYF
TRBD1,-,TRBJ1-1,TRBV29-1,TGCAGCGCCGGGCAGGGGGCTAACACTGAAGCTTTCTTT,CSAGQGANTEAFF
-,-,TRBJ2-5,TRBV5-6,TGTGCCAGCAGAACTAGGGGCAGGCGGATCGAGACCCAGTACTTC,CASRTRGRRIETQYF
-,few,TRBJ2-7,TRBV29-1,TGCAGCGTTTGGGGCGGGGAGACTTACTACGAGCAGTACTTC,CSVWGGETYYEQYF
-,-,TRBJ1-2,TRBV13,TGTGCCAGCAGGGCTCAGGGCGGCTATGGCTACACCTTC,CASRAQGGYGYTF
-,-,TRBJ1-3,TRBV5-1,TGCGCCAGCAGCGCCGGGACAACCTCTGGAAACACCATATATTTT,CASSAGTTSGNTIYF
TRBD2,few,TRBJ2-3,TRBV13,TGTGCCTGCAGACTAGCGGGGGCAGATACGCAGTATTTT,CACRLAGADTQYF
-,-,TRBJ1-5,TRBV29-1,TGCAGCGTCGGGACCCAGCCCCAGCATTTT,CSVGTQPQHF
-,-,TRBJ1-2,TRBV29-1,TGCAGCGTTGCTTTACACGGTGGCTACACCTTC,CSVALHGGYTF
-,-,TRBJ2-7,TRBV7-2,TGTGCCAGCAGCTTGGGGGTAGGCTACGAGCAGTACTTC,CASSLGVGYEQYF
-,-,TRBJ2-7,TRBV18,TGTGCCAGCTCACCAGGGCCGAGCACCTACGAGCAGTACTTC,CASSPGPSTYEQYF
-,few,TRBJ2-4,TRBV11-2,TGTGCCAGCAGCTTTTCCCTAGGGGGTTACATTCAGTACTTC,CASSFSLGGYIQYF
-,-,TRBJ1-1,TRBV29-1,TGCAGCGTCTCGCTCAGCGATTCCACTGAAGCTTTCTTT,CSVSLSDSTEAFF
-,few,TRBJ1-1,TRBV7-9,TGTGCCAGCGGGCAGGGGAGGCACACTGAAGCTTTCTTT,CASGQGRHTEAFF
-,-,TRBJ2-7,TRBV16,TGTGCCAGCAGCCTAGTAGGGGCCTACGAGCAGTACTTC,CASSLVGAYEQYF
TRBD2,few,TRBJ2-1,TRBV4-3,TGCGCCAGCAGCCAAGCCCCCTTAGCGGGAAGGCAGTTCTTC,CASSQAPLAGRQFF
TRBD1,-,TRBJ2-5,TRBV7-7,TGCGCCAGCAGCCGGGGAGACAGGGGGCTAGGACAAGAGACCCAGTACTTC,CASSRGDRGLGQETQYF
-,-,TRBJ2-5,TRBV29-1,TGCAGCGGAGGCTACCAAGAGACCCAGTACTTC,CSGGYQETQYF
-,-,TRBJ2-3,TRBV7-2,TGTGCCAGCAGCTTAGAGCCCAATAGTCCAGATACGCAGTATTTT,CASSLEPNSPDTQYF
-,-,TRBJ2-1,TRBV11-2,TGTGCCAGCAGCTTAGCTCAGTCCTACAATGAGCAGTTCTTC,CASSLAQSYNEQFF
-,-,TRBJ2-6,TRBV27,TGTGCCAGCAGTCGGGCAGGGGCCAACGTGGCGACTTTC,CASSRAGANVATF
-,few,TRBJ2-5,TRBV15,TGTGCCACCAGCAGGCATTTGGGGTGGGAGACCCAGTACTTC,CATSRHLGWETQYF
-,-,TRBJ2-7,TRBV7-2,TGTGCCAGCAGCTTAGAGGACTACGCGGGATACGAGCAGTACTTC,CASSLEDYAGYEQYF
TRBD2,-,TRBJ2-3,TRBV11-3,TGTGCCAGCAGCTTGGTTAGCGGGAGCACAGATACGCAGTATTTT,CASSLVSGSTDTQYF
-,-,TRBJ1-2,TRBV29-1,TGCAGCGTCTCCTACCAGGCGATCCGAGGCTACACCTTC,CSVSYQAIRGYTF
-,-,TRBJ2-6,TRBV5-1,TGCGCCAGCAGCTCCCAGGTGACTTCAGGGGCCTCTGGGGCCAACGTCCTGACTTTC,CASSSQVTSGASGANVLTF
-,-,TRBJ2-6,TRBV30,TGTGCCTGGACCCACTCTGGGGCCAACGTCCTGACTTTC,CAWTHSGANVLTF
-,-,TRBJ2-2,TRBV5-1,TGCGCCAGCAGCTTCACGGGGGGCCTCACCGGGGAGCTGTTTTTT,CASSFTGGLTGELFF
-,-,TRBJ1-2,TRBV6-6,TGTGCCAGCAGTTATCGGGCGTCAGACCTTGGCTACACCTTC,CASSYRASDLGYTF
TRBD1,-,TRBJ2-1,TRBV30,TGTGCCTGGAACAGGGGGTTTGACAATGAGCAGTTCTTC,CAWNRGFDNEQFF
TRBD1,few,TRBJ1-2,TRBV29-1,TGCAGCGTCGGGGACAGTAGCCTCTATGGCTACACCTTC,CSVGDSSLYGYTF
-,-,TRBJ2-7,TRBV4-3,TGCGCCAGCAGCCAAAGGTGGGGGAGCTCCTACGAGCAGTACTTC,CASSQRWGSSYEQYF
-,-,TRBJ2-1,TRBV6-1,TGTGCCAGCAGTGACGTGCAGGGGACACACAATGAGCAGTTCTTC,CASSDVQGTHNEQFF
-,-,TRBJ2-7,TRBV7-2,TGTGCCAGCAGCCAATCCTCCGTCTACGAGCAGTACTTC,CASSQSSVYEQYF
TRBD2,-,TRBJ2-2,TRBV13,TGTGCCAGCAGCTTGAGCGGGGGGTACACCGGGGAGCTGTTTTTT,CASSLSGGYTGELFF
TRBD1,-,TRBJ1-1,TRBV29-1,TGCAGCGTTGTACGGGACAGCTCTGAAGCTTTCTTT,CSVVRDSSEAFF
-,once,TRBJ1-2,TRBV29-1,TGCAGCGTTTTGGCAGGGGCTGCTGGCTACACCTTC,CSVLAGAAGYTF
-,few,TRBJ1-1,TRBV29-1,TGCAGCGTCAGCGGTAGGGGCACTGAAGCTTTCTTT,CSVSGRGTEAFF
-,-,TRBJ2-2,TRBV29-1,TGCAGCGTTGAAAGGGACGCAGACACCGGGGAGCTGTTTTTT,CSVERDADTGELFF
-,few,TRBJ2-5,TRBV11-2,TGTGCCAGCAGCCAGCATATAGAGTCCCAGTACTTC,CASSQHIESQYF
-,once,TRBJ1-2,TRBV30,TGTGCCCAATGGGGAGAAAACTATGGCTACACCTTC,CAQWGENYGYTF
-,-,TRBJ2-6,TRBV9,TGTGCCAGCAGCACACTCCACTCTGGGGCCAACGTCCTGACTTTC,CASSTLHSGANVLTF
-,-,TRBJ1-5,TRBV30,TGTGCCTGGAGTGGAGACGGCAATCAGCCCCAGCATTTT,CAWSGDGNQPQHF
-,-,TRBJ2-3,TRBV29-1,TGCAGCGTTGAAGATCGACGCACAGATACGCAGTATTTT,CSVEDRRTDTQYF
-,-,TRBJ2-7,TRBV11-2,TGTGCCAGCAGTGCCACGCCACAGAGTTACGAGCAGTACTTC,CASSATPQSYEQYF
-,few,TRBJ1-1,TRBV30,TGTGCCTGGGGCGACAGGAACACTGAAGCTTTCTTT,CAWGDRNTEAFF
-,once,TRBJ2-7,TRBV30,TGTGCCTGGAGCCCCGACCGGCACTCCTACGAGCAGTACTTC,CAWSPDRHSYEQYF
-,-,TRBJ2-5,TRBV5-1,TGCGCCAGCAGCCTTGGAGGGACAGCCAGCCAAGAGACCCAGTACTTC,CASSLGGTASQETQYF
-,few,TRBJ1-1,TRBV20-1,TGCAGTGTCGGGACTGATATTGAAGCTTTCTTT,CSVGTDIEAFF